The 2 T cell receptor beta chains below all came from one sample that was sequenced in a study of T cells after yellow fever vaccination. TCRdb reprocessed the 5' RACE reads with MiXCR, giving one entry per CDR3 protein. The sample comprises about 350,000 distinct CDR3 sequences, 11% of which are singletons, and roughly 18% rests with the top ten. The sample consisted of PBMCs, taken on the day of the first yellow fever vaccination. All receptors come from a man younger than 35 who received the YFV17D yellow fever vaccine.

This clonotype was observed a handful of times. The chain employs TRBV20-1 and TRBJ2-1, with TRBD1 identical over 7 bases. Germline assignment: CDR1 DFQATT and CDR2 SNEGSKA (reference sequence). V shed 5 bases and J 5 bases; nucleotides not matched to a gene: 15. The length of the CDR3 is 16 residues. CDR3 nucleotides: TGCAGTGCTCCTGAACCGTCAGGGGGTTCGCACAATGAGCAGTTCTTC. Its translation is CSAPEPSGGSHNEQFF.

The V gene is TRBV7-7, the J gene TRBJ2-5; TRBD2 is a possible D gene (6 bases). The length of the CDR3 is 16 residues. Trimming cost V 5 bases and J 2 bases, with 18 bases left between them. Per germline, CDR1 SSHAT and CDR2 FNYEAQ (reference sequence). CDR3 in amino acids: CASSLLPGDPQETQYF. The CDR3 DNA follows: TGTGCCAGCAGCCTTCTACCGGGGGACCCACAAGAGACCCAGTACTTC.